The sequence of this T cell receptor (beta chain) was determined in a study of Ad26.COV2.S vaccination and SARS-CoV-2 variants. Study summary: Into the muscle, Ad26.COV2.S was dosed once or twice, 56 days apart. Whole-study findings and limits: Reportedly, spike-specific CD8+ and CD4+ T cell responses achieved substantial breadth once vaccination had taken place.

Produced via immunoSEQ multiplex PCR; TCRdb's table is partial and in-frame only. Of fewer than 900,000 clones listed, about 89% are singletons. Remarks on this clone: Its cognate antigen is unknown.

This CDR3 spans 14 amino acids. Deletions cut 8 bases from V and 8 bases from J, with 16 bases between. CDR1 and CDR2 (germline): MNHEY, SVGAGI. Treatment reported: 15 to 20 received Ad26.COV2.S at low or high dose, single or two shots; about 5 received placebo; per-sample allocation not given. The samples were gathered on day 63 after the first injection of vaccine or placebo. The receptor comes from a person between 18 and 59 years old who received the Ad26.COV2.S COVID-19 vaccine or a placebo. The sequencing here drew on peripheral blood, taken in a trial of Ad26.COV2.S vaccine versus placebo. The V call is TRBV6-5, the J call TRBJ1-6, with D hard to call. The CDR3 spells CASGLPGGHSPLHF. DNA of the CDR3: TGTGCCAGCGGATTACCCGGAGGGCATTCACCCCTCCACTTT.